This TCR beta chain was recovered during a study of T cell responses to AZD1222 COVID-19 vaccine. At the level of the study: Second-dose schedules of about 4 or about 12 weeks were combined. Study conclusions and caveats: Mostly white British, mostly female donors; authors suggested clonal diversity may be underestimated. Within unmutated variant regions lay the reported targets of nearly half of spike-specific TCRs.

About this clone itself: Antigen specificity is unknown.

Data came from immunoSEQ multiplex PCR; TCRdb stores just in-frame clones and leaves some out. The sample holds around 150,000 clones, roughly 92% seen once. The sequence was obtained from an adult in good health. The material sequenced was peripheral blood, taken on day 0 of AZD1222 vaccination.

The CDR3 is CATSDGPGYNEKLFF. The CDR3 DNA is TGTGCCACCAGTGATGGACCAGGTTATAATGAAAAACTGTTTTTT. J is TRBJ1-4 and V is TRBV24-1; D remains ambiguous. Germline V CDR1 and CDR2: KGHDR, SFDVKD. This CDR3 spans 15 amino acids. V was shortened by 3 bases and J by 4 bases, with 11 bases between the two germline ends.